These T cell receptor beta chains were read from a single sample in a study of T cells in Graves' hyperthyroidism and ophthalmopathy. TCRdb independently ran MiXCR on the multiplex PCR reads; one entry per CDR3 protein. The sample lists hundreds of thousands of distinct CDR3 sequences; approximately 15% were seen once. Sequenced input: blood. The source of these receptors is a man between 18 and 29 years old with Graves' ophthalmopathy. The CDR3 runs from the conserved cysteine through the conserved F or W. Fields, in order: CDR3 protein, CDR3 DNA, J gene, V gene, clone size, D gene. The D gene is left open where the match is weak. The size of a clone is reported for some rows only, either as once, few or many, or as a class for expanded clones.

CDR3aa: CATSNTRGEKLFF
CDR3nt: TGTGCCACCAGCAATACACGGGGTGAAAAACTGTTTTTT
j_gene: TRBJ1-4
v_gene: TRBV15
abundance: NA
d_gene: NA

CDR3aa: CASSQGEGTYEQYF
CDR3nt: TGCGCCAGCAGCCAAGGGGAGGGCACCTACGAGCAGTACTTC
j_gene: TRBJ2-7
v_gene: TRBV4-1
abundance: few
d_gene: TRBD2

CDR3aa: CASSYQLADFSYEQYF
CDR3nt: TGTGCCAGCAGTTACCAACTAGCGGACTTCTCCTACGAGCAGTACTTC
j_gene: TRBJ2-7
v_gene: TRBV6-2/TRBV6-3
abundance: many
d_gene: TRBD2

CDR3aa: CSARDGQGRTEAFF
CDR3nt: TGCAGTGCTAGAGATGGACAGGGCAGGACTGAAGCTTTCTTT
j_gene: TRBJ1-1
v_gene: TRBV20-1
abundance: many
d_gene: TRBD1

CDR3aa: CASSFSGALRTEAFF
CDR3nt: TGTGCCAGTAGTTTCTCGGGGGCGTTGAGGACTGAAGCTTTCTTT
j_gene: TRBJ1-1
v_gene: TRBV19
abundance: NA
d_gene: NA

CDR3aa: CASRGTVGGYIQYF
CDR3nt: TGTGCCAGCAGGGGGACGGTTGGGGGGTACATTCAGTACTTC
j_gene: TRBJ2-4
v_gene: TRBV11-3
abundance: few
d_gene: NA

CDR3aa: CAWSVLESNGYTF
CDR3nt: TGTGCCTGGAGTGTACTTGAGAGTAATGGCTACACCTTC
j_gene: TRBJ1-2
v_gene: TRBV30
abundance: many
d_gene: NA

CDR3aa: CASSVGPQLNTEAFF
CDR3nt: TGTGCCAGCAGCGTAGGCCCACAGCTGAACACTGAAGCTTTCTTT
j_gene: TRBJ1-1
v_gene: TRBV9
abundance: many
d_gene: NA

CDR3aa: CSAIDGTGNQPQHF
CDR3nt: TGCAGTGCGATAGACGGGACTGGAAATCAGCCCCAGCATTTT
j_gene: TRBJ1-5
v_gene: TRBV20-1
abundance: NA
d_gene: NA

CDR3aa: CASSFGTGGTWELFF
CDR3nt: TGTGCCAGCAGCTTCGGGACAGGGGGCACCTGGGAGCTGTTTTTT
j_gene: TRBJ2-2
v_gene: TRBV11-3
abundance: few
d_gene: TRBD1

CDR3aa: CATSRVGTAYEQYF
CDR3nt: TGTGCCACCAGCAGAGTCGGGACAGCTTACGAGCAGTACTTC
j_gene: TRBJ2-7
v_gene: TRBV15
abundance: NA
d_gene: TRBD1

CDR3aa: CASSGQGASGNTIYF
CDR3nt: TGTGCCAGCTCGGGACAGGGGGCCTCTGGAAACACCATATATTTT
j_gene: TRBJ1-3
v_gene: TRBV18
abundance: NA
d_gene: TRBD1

CDR3aa: CSATIGTGDNYEQYF
CDR3nt: TGCAGTGCTACGATAGGGACAGGGGATAACTACGAGCAGTACTTC
j_gene: TRBJ2-7
v_gene: TRBV20-1
abundance: NA
d_gene: TRBD1

CDR3aa: CASSLVRDRVENSPLHF
CDR3nt: TGTGCCAGCAGTTTGGTTAGGGACAGGGTGGAGAATTCACCCCTCCACTTT
j_gene: TRBJ1-6
v_gene: TRBV28
abundance: many
d_gene: TRBD1

CDR3aa: CASSPSGSRDTQYF
CDR3nt: TGCGCCAGCAGTCCGAGCGGGAGTAGGGATACGCAGTATTTT
j_gene: TRBJ2-3
v_gene: TRBV10-1
abundance: few
d_gene: TRBD2

CDR3aa: CASHRQSTGELFF
CDR3nt: TGTGCCAGCCACAGACAGAGCACCGGGGAGCTGTTTTTT
j_gene: TRBJ2-2
v_gene: TRBV2
abundance: many
d_gene: NA

CDR3aa: CASRATGVNEQYF
CDR3nt: TGTGCCAGCAGGGCGACAGGGGTAAACGAGCAGTACTTC
j_gene: TRBJ2-7
v_gene: TRBV6-1
abundance: NA
d_gene: TRBD1

CDR3aa: CASKTLWGSGSSYEQYF
CDR3nt: TGTGCCAGCAAGACCCTTTGGGGTAGCGGGAGCTCCTACGAGCAGTACTTC
j_gene: TRBJ2-7
v_gene: TRBV6-1
abundance: few
d_gene: TRBD2

CDR3aa: CASSFHTAGELFF
CDR3nt: TGTGCCAGCAGTTTCCATACAGCGGGGGAGCTGTTTTTT
j_gene: TRBJ2-2
v_gene: TRBV12-3/TRBV12-4
abundance: NA
d_gene: NA

CDR3aa: CASSSPDRGSWNEQFF
CDR3nt: TGTGCCAGCAGCTCCCCCGACAGGGGATCTTGGAATGAGCAGTTCTTC
j_gene: TRBJ2-1
v_gene: TRBV7-2
abundance: few
d_gene: TRBD1

CDR3aa: CASTPGDRGNNEQFF
CDR3nt: TGTGCCAGCACGCCCGGGGACAGGGGAAACAATGAGCAGTTCTTC
j_gene: TRBJ2-1
v_gene: TRBV6-1
abundance: NA
d_gene: TRBD1

CDR3aa: CASSPNGQGADTQYF
CDR3nt: TGTGCCAGCAGCCCCAACGGACAGGGGGCAGATACGCAGTATTTT
j_gene: TRBJ2-3
v_gene: TRBV3-1
abundance: many
d_gene: TRBD1

CDR3aa: CASSLLWTGPLAKNIQYF
CDR3nt: TGTGCCAGCAGTCTCCTCTGGACAGGACCGCTAGCCAAAAACATTCAGTACTTC
j_gene: TRBJ2-4
v_gene: TRBV12-3/TRBV12-4
abundance: many
d_gene: TRBD1

CDR3aa: CASSLPQHNQPQHF
CDR3nt: TGTGCCAGCAGCTTACCTCAGCACAATCAGCCCCAGCATTTT
j_gene: TRBJ1-5
v_gene: TRBV7-8
abundance: many
d_gene: NA

CDR3aa: CATTKDRGGTDTQYF
CDR3nt: TGTGCCACCACTAAGGACAGGGGAGGAACAGATACGCAGTATTTT
j_gene: TRBJ2-3
v_gene: TRBV10-3
abundance: many
d_gene: TRBD1

CDR3aa: CASSYSGTSGDFEQFF
CDR3nt: TGTGCCAGCAGTTACTCGGGGACTAGCGGGGACTTTGAGCAGTTCTTC
j_gene: TRBJ2-1
v_gene: TRBV6-5
abundance: many
d_gene: TRBD2

CDR3aa: CASSGGLAGEVYNEQFF
CDR3nt: TGTGCCAGTAGTGGCGGACTAGCGGGAGAGGTTTACAATGAGCAGTTCTTC
j_gene: TRBJ2-1
v_gene: TRBV19
abundance: NA
d_gene: TRBD2

CDR3aa: CASSPQWTQKNSPLHF
CDR3nt: TGTGCCAGCTCACCCCAGTGGACACAGAAGAATTCACCCCTCCACTTT
j_gene: TRBJ1-6
v_gene: TRBV18
abundance: NA
d_gene: NA

CDR3aa: CASSLPGVYEQYF
CDR3nt: TGTGCCAGCAGCTTGCCAGGGGTGTACGAGCAGTACTTC
j_gene: TRBJ2-7
v_gene: TRBV7-9
abundance: NA
d_gene: NA

CDR3aa: CASSSRGEGGYTF
CDR3nt: TGTGCCAGCAGCAGCAGGGGAGAAGGAGGCTACACCTTC
j_gene: TRBJ1-2
v_gene: TRBV2
abundance: many
d_gene: NA

CDR3aa: CASSFRQNINYGYTF
CDR3nt: TGTGCCAGCAGCTTTCGACAGAACATTAACTATGGCTACACCTTC
j_gene: TRBJ1-2
v_gene: TRBV5-1
abundance: NA
d_gene: NA

CDR3aa: CASSFSAGADEAFF
CDR3nt: TGTGCCAGCAGCTTTTCTGCAGGGGCCGATGAAGCTTTCTTT
j_gene: TRBJ1-1
v_gene: TRBV7-9
abundance: many
d_gene: NA

CDR3aa: CSARDRKGHLHIDTQYF
CDR3nt: TGCAGTGCTAGAGATCGGAAGGGCCACCTACACATAGATACGCAGTATTTT
j_gene: TRBJ2-3
v_gene: TRBV20-1
abundance: many
d_gene: NA

CDR3aa: CASSFYPASGRASTDTQYF
CDR3nt: TGTGCCAGCAGTTTCTACCCGGCTAGCGGGAGGGCTAGCACAGATACGCAGTATTTT
j_gene: TRBJ2-3
v_gene: TRBV6-1
abundance: NA
d_gene: TRBD2

CDR3aa: CASSSRGGSYYNEQFF
CDR3nt: TGTGCCAGCAGCTCCAGGGGGGGGTCCTACTACAATGAGCAGTTCTTC
j_gene: TRBJ2-1
v_gene: TRBV11-2
abundance: NA
d_gene: NA

CDR3aa: CASTPETDLNQPQHF
CDR3nt: TGTGCCAGCACCCCTGAGACAGACCTAAATCAGCCCCAGCATTTT
j_gene: TRBJ1-5
v_gene: TRBV6-1
abundance: many
d_gene: NA

CDR3aa: CASCSPGQGEKLFF
CDR3nt: TGTGCCAGCTGTTCTCCGGGACAGGGGGAAAAACTGTTTTTT
j_gene: TRBJ1-4
v_gene: TRBV7-9
abundance: NA
d_gene: TRBD1

CDR3aa: CASTRDRLTDTQCF
CDR3nt: TGTGCCAGCACCCGGGACAGGCTGACAGATACGCAGTGTTTT
j_gene: TRBJ2-3
v_gene: TRBV2
abundance: NA
d_gene: TRBD1

CDR3aa: CASYEGRGRETQYF
CDR3nt: TGTGCCAGCTATGAGGGGAGGGGTCGGGAGACCCAGTACTTC
j_gene: TRBJ2-5
v_gene: TRBV6-1
abundance: many
d_gene: TRBD2

CDR3aa: CAWSRSQGTEAFF
CDR3nt: TGTGCCTGGTCCCGTTCACAGGGGACTGAAGCTTTCTTT
j_gene: TRBJ1-1
v_gene: TRBV30
abundance: many
d_gene: TRBD1